Listed here are 10 T cell receptor beta chains from one sample, sequenced in a study of post-analysis software for immune sequencing data. No antigen has been identified for these receptors. Study conclusions and caveats: Among a handful of TRBV segments more frequent in patients than controls were TRBV5-6, TRBV5-1 and TRBV20-1.

Unique molecular identifiers were carried by the TCR beta cDNA libraries. Using its own MiXCR run on the PCR reads, TCRdb lists one record per CDR3 protein. The sample holds hundreds of thousands of distinct CDR3 sequences, about 60% seen once. Sequenced: blood. These TCRs come from a girl aged 2-10 years with multiple sclerosis.

Concerning this clonotype itself: A much larger clone lies a single base off, so this may be a read error. The chain recombines TRBV5-1 with TRBJ1-2; maybe TRBD1 (5 bases). There are 14 residues in the CDR3. Germline assignment: CDR1 SGHRS and CDR2 YFSETQ. For the CDR3, the DNA is TGCGCCAGCAGCTTGGATGGGGGAAGCTATGGCCACACCTTC. Amino acids: CASSLDGGSYGHTF.

J is TRBJ2-3 and V is TRBV5-1; D unresolved. Germline CDR1 SGHRS, CDR2 YFSETQ. The V and J ends lost 6 bases and 6 bases respectively, with 17 bases between them. The CDR3 loop spans 14 amino acids. The CDR3, as DNA: TGCGCCAGCACCATCGGCGGCTACTCGGATACGCAGTATTTT. Translated, it gives CASTIGGYSDTQYF.

The gene calls are TRBV29-1 and TRBJ2-4, with 9 bases identical to TRBD1. After removal of 1 base from V and 4 bases from J, the junction contained 11 bases not matched to a gene. The length of the CDR3 is 17 residues. CDR1 is SQVTM, CDR2 ANQGSEA, per germline. This chain's CDR3 is CSVEVTGGGWWKNIQYF. The DNA of the CDR3 is TGCAGCGTTGAAGTAACAGGGGGCGGGTGGTGGAAAAACATTCAGTACTTC.

The sample holds a few counts of this clonotype. The chain recombines TRBV6-2 or TRBV6-3 with TRBJ2-3; the D call may be TRBD1 or TRBD2 (6 bases each). The CDR3 is made up of 15 amino acids. Trimming left V 2 bases short and J 6 bases short, with 15 bases between. Germline CDR1 reads MNHEY; CDR2 reads SVGEGT. CDR3 in DNA: TGTGCCAGCAGTTACGGGGGGCTAGCGCTTGATACGCAGTATTTT. Protein sequence: CASSYGGLALDTQYF.

The V and J genes are TRBV20-1 and TRBJ2-5, with 7 bases that match TRBD2. The germline V gene has CDR1 DFQATT and CDR2 SNEGSKA (reference sequence). This CDR3 region has 15 residues. With V trimmed by 0 bases and J by 1 base, 5 bases remained unmatched. CDR3 DNA sequence: TGCAGTGCTAGAGATCCCCTAGCGGTCCAAGAGACCCAGTACTTC. Residues: CSARDPLAVQETQYF.

The chain carries TRBV6-2 or TRBV6-3 and TRBJ2-7; D is unresolved. Germline CDR1 and CDR2: MNHEY and SVGEGT. The CDR3 has 17 residues. V lost 8 bases and J 5 bases, leaving 28 bases between the germline ends. CDR3 in amino acids: CASAEPPGGQSFHEQYF. The DNA of the CDR3 is TGTGCCAGCGCCGAACCCCCGGGCGGTCAGTCTTTCCACGAGCAGTACTTC.

V and J are TRBV6-2 or TRBV6-3 and TRBJ1-4, with TRBD1 matching over 7 bases. The CDR3 spans 12 residues. Trimming at V came to 6 bases and at J to 7 bases, leaving 2 bases not matched to a gene. The germline V gene encodes CDR1 MNHEY and CDR2 SVGEGT. The CDR3, as DNA: TGTGCCAGCAGCGACAGGGTTGAAAAACTGTTTTTT. It translates to CASSDRVEKLFF.

This clonotype showed up just a few times. V gene TRBV4-2 combines with J gene TRBJ2-7, with 10 bases that match TRBD2. The CDR3 has 17 residues. V was clipped by 1 base and J by 0 bases; unmatched bases: 6. The germline gives CDR1 LGHNA, CDR2 YNFKEQ. Written as DNA, the CDR3 is TGTGCCAGCAGCCAAGCGACCACTAGCGGGGTCTCCTACGAGCAGTACTTC. Protein product: CASSQATTSGVSYEQYF.

In this sample, this clonotype turned up a few times. This CDR3 reads CASSLDEASGSYEQYF. The DNA for the CDR3 is TGCGCCAGCAGCTTGGATGAGGCCAGCGGGTCTTACGAGCAGTACTTC. V and J are TRBV5-1 and TRBJ2-7; D is possibly TRBD2 (6 bases). The CDR3 contains 16 residues. Trimming pared 0 bases from V and 4 bases from J, leaving 17 bases between. The germline V gene encodes CDR1 SGHRS and CDR2 YFSETQ.

The gene calls are TRBV24-1 and TRBJ2-1; TRBD1 matches 7 bases. Germline trimming cut 4 bases from V and 10 bases from J; bases unmatched to any gene: 0. This CDR3 is 11 amino acids long. Germline CDR1 is KGHDR and CDR2 is SFDVKD. Written as DNA, the CDR3 is TGTGCCACCAGTGAAGGGGGCGAGCAGTTCTTC. Encoded protein: CATSEGGEQFF.